This T cell receptor beta chain originates from a study of CXCR3-negative and CXCR3-positive naive CD8 T cells. Libraries were UMI-labeled 5' RACE TRB cDNA. For each CDR3 protein, TCRdb gives one entry from its re-call of the 5' RACE reads, without DNA. This listing includes fewer than 95,000 distinct CDR3 sequences. Germline lookup yields CDR1 SGHVS and CDR2 FQNEAQ. The CDR3 is 16 amino acids. The sample was naive CXCR3- CD8+ T cells from blood. Subset given: CD45RO-CCR7+CD27+CD95- naive CD8+ T cells lacking CXCR3 (TNR3-). This clonotype originated in a human donor in good health. Some clones in this sample may be carry-over from other donors' samples. This chain joins TRBV7-8 and TRBJ2-2; TCRdb's D call, TRBD2, is unchecked because there is no DNA. The CDR3 sequence: CASSLVAGANTGELFF. The full variable domain, completed using reference TRBV7-8 and TRBJ2-2, is GAGVSQSPRYKVAKRGQDVALRCDPISGHVSLFWYQQALGQGPEFLTYFQNEAQLDKSGLPSDRFFAERPEGSVSTLKIQRTQQEDSAVYLCASSLVAGANTGELFFGEGSRLTVL.